Sequencing of this T cell receptor beta chain was carried out in a study of blood T cell repertoires in COVID-19. Whole-study context: Italy, Spain and the United States were the sources of the convalescent and acute COVID-19 samples. PBMCs, B-cell-depleted T cells, or T cells provided the cDNA or gDNA that made up the material.

Profiling relied on immunoSEQ multiplex PCR, and the TCRdb table lists in-frame clones only, not all of them. The sample holds 250,000 to 300,000 clones; approximately 86% are singletons and the top ten take around 13%. The CDR3 consists of 15 residues. The germline V gene has CDR1 SGHTA and CDR2 FQGNSA. The ends lost 1 base at V and 2 bases at J; junction bases unmatched: 3. This receptor was taken from a woman in her seventies with COVID-19, enrolled during active disease. The rearrangement links TRBV7-2 to TRBJ2-3; 7 nucleotides match TRBD2. Material: peripheral blood. CDR3 DNA sequence: TGTGCCAGCAGCTTAGGTAGCGGGTACACAGATACGCAGTATTTT. Its translation is CASSLGSGYTDTQYF.